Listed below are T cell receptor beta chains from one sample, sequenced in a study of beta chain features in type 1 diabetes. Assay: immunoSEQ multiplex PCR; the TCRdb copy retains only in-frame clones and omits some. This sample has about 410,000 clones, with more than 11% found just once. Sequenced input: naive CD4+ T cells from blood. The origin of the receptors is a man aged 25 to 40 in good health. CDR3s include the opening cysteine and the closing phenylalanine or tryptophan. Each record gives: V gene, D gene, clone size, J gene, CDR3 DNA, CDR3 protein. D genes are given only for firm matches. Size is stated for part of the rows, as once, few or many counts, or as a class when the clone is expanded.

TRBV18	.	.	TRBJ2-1	TGTGCCAGCTCACCAGGGCTAGCCTCAGGTGAGCAGTTCTTC	CASSPGLASGEQFF
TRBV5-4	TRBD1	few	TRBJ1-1	TGTGCCAGCAGTTCCACGGGACAGGGTCCGCCGCCCACTGAAGCTTTCTTT	CASSSTGQGPPPTEAFF
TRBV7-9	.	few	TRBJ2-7	TGTGCCAGCAGCTTAGCAGGGGGCGAGCAGTACTTC	CASSLAGGEQYF
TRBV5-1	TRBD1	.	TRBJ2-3	TGCGCCAGCAGACGGGACAGGGAGACGAGCCCCCCTGTTGGCACAGATACGCAGTATTTT	CASRRDRETSPPVGTDTQYF
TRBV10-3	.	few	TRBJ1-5	TGTGCCATCAGTTCAGGGGTTGGTGGCAATCAGCCCCAGCATTTT	CAISSGVGGNQPQHF
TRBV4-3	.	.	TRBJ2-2	TGCGCCAGCAGGGTCCTGCTGAACACCGGGGAGCTGTTTTTT	CASRVLLNTGELFF
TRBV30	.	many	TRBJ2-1	TGTGCCTGGAGTGTTCTGTCGGGAGTTGGCAATGAGCAGTTCTTC	CAWSVLSGVGNEQFF
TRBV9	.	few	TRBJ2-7	TGTGCCAGCAGCGTAGCGAGCGGAAGTTACGAGCAGTACTTC	CASSVASGSYEQYF
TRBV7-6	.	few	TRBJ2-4	TGTGCCAGCAGCTCATACAGGGGACTAGCCAAAAACATTCAGTACTTC	CASSSYRGLAKNIQYF
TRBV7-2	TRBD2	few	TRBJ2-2	TGTGCCAGCAAAAAAGCGGGACTTCTGAACACCGGGGAGCTGTTTTTT	CASKKAGLLNTGELFF
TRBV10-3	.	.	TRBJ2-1	TGTGCCATCATGGGGAGCTACAATGAGCAGTTCTTC	CAIMGSYNEQFF
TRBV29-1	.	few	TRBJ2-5	TGCAGCGCTCGAAGCAGGGAGACCCAGTACTTC	CSARSRETQYF
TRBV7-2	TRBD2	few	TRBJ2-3	TGTGCCAGCAGCTTAATAGCGGGGGCGGTCACAGATACGCAGTATTTT	CASSLIAGAVTDTQYF
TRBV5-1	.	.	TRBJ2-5	TGCGCCAGCAGCCTGGAGAAGAGTTCACAGGAGACCCAGTACTTC	CASSLEKSSQETQYF
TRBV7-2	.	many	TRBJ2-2	TGTGCCAGCAGCACAGGGGACTCTACTAGCGGGGAGCTGTTTTTT	CASSTGDSTSGELFF